This paragraph reports one T cell receptor (beta chain). It has no known antigen specificity. No per-base quality is available; no much larger clone lies one base away. Using the deep immunoSEQ assay, multiplex PCR amplified TCR CDR3 regions from genomic DNA. For each cell subset, the extracted genomic DNA was distributed evenly across all wells of several immunoSEQ 96-well plates, and each plate served as one replicate. For sorted subsets, roughly 200 ng of genomic DNA, equivalent to 30,000 or so T cell genomes, went into each replicate PCR. Purified libraries were quantified with a Qubit 3.0 fluorometer, sized on a Bioanalyzer 2100, and re-quantified with the KAPA Library Quantification kit. Every immunoSEQ 96-well plate was sequenced on a separate single-read 150-cycle Illumina NextSeq 550 flow cell. In the paper's pipeline: Because only junctional sequences without quality scores were contained in the immunoSEQ output, filtering matching that applied to full-length reads could not be performed. Sequences were annotated with PyIR, a Python wrapper for IgBLAST v1.9, using IMGT germline references to assign V/J genes and CDR3. Any read was removed if the V/J assignment was weak (E-value above 1e-6), the CDR3 was missing, or the read contained stop codons, out-of-frame junctions, or ambiguous translated residues. V3J clonotypes were defined by identical inferred V gene, J gene, and CDR3 amino acid sequence. Percentage overlap between repertoires was calculated by dividing the number of shared unique clonotypes by the size of the smaller repertoire. RTK rarefaction, the Chao1 estimator, and Recon v2.1 estimates of unobserved clonotypes were used to assess repertoire richness. Generation probabilities were computed with OLGA for all TCRbeta clonotypes obtained by the gDNA method from several donors. TCRdb stores this immuneACCESS table with in-frame sequences only. Part of the clones is absent; in the studies checked, under half of the shortfall reflects unresolved V genes, and no reason is known for the rest. D and trimming come from the DNA, and the V and J calls and clone size come from that table. This sample is represented by about 2.2 million clones; 93% of them were singletons. Of the sample, under 2% is held by the ten largest clones.

This specimen comes from a study of shared clonotypes between healthy human individuals (dated by TCRdb to 2019 to 2021). Regarding the complete study: The cohort comprised two women and a few men aged 18 to 49 years. For each donor, three plates each were used for CD4 naive and CD4 memory, two plates were used for CD8 naive, and one plate was used for CD8 memory. The study deeply sequenced blood TCR repertoires of five healthy adults to estimate repertoire size and the extent of clonotype sharing between individuals. To increase sequencing depth and limit assay-specific biases, TCR repertoire library preparation and sequencing were carried out by different laboratories using diverse techniques. Between about 0.8 and 9 billion PBMCs per donor were obtained by leukapheresis.

In the germline V gene, CDR1 corresponds to SGHVS and CDR2 to FQNEAQ. From its cysteine to its phenylalanine, the CDR3 spans 14 amino acids. CDR3 DNA is the only sequence kept; it has 42 bases, read in frame from the first base. Relative to germline, V is 5 bases shorter and J is 1 base shorter, with 11 bases between their ends. The paper as a whole reports these results and caveats: Compared with non-shared clonotypes, clonotypes shared by all four sorted-subset donors had higher generation probabilities. Naive subsets generally had larger estimated clonotype richness than memory subsets. Even with the large sequencing depth, rarefaction of the sorted-subset datasets indicated that sequencing was incomplete. Based on pairwise subsampling, the degree of clonotype sharing among donors was expected to be affected by sequencing depth. The small number of donors limited the genetic and exposure-history diversity represented. When a handful of donors were compared, the shared fraction of clonotypes was around 5.1% for naive CD4, around 3.6% for naive CD8, 2.3% for memory CD4, and 0.35% to 0.4% for memory CD8. Sampling was restricted to blood, and TCR repertoires in tissues likely differ from the TCR repertoires found in blood.

CD8 naive samples consisted of CD45RO-negative cells that were positively selected for CCR7, yielding a CD45RA+CCR7+ population without TemRA cells. The donors were healthy, HIV-negative adults with no recently reported acute infections or vaccinations. Only Caucasian adults living in Nashville, Tennessee, USA were represented among the donors. Blood was collected by leukapheresis, and PBMCs were isolated by Ficoll-Histopaque density gradient centrifugation and then cryopreserved in liquid nitrogen vapor phase. Analytical flow cytometry was used to check the purity and quantity of each magnetically sorted T cell population. Each sorted fraction had its genomic DNA isolated and then quantified by UV absorbance on a Nanodrop 2000c.

The V and J segments used are TRBV7-8 and TRBJ1-1; TRBD1 might be the D gene, on 6 matching bases. Sequencing was done on a sample of naive CD8+ T cells from PBMCs. Explained via the paper, the cell subset or site label denotes: CD45RA+CCR7+. This clonotype was obtained from a man aged 18 to 35 in good health. Some clones in this sample may be carry-over from other donors' samples. The DNA is TGTGCCAGCAGCCCCGGACAGAGGAACACTGAAGCTTTCTTT. This yields the protein CASSPGQRNTEAFF.